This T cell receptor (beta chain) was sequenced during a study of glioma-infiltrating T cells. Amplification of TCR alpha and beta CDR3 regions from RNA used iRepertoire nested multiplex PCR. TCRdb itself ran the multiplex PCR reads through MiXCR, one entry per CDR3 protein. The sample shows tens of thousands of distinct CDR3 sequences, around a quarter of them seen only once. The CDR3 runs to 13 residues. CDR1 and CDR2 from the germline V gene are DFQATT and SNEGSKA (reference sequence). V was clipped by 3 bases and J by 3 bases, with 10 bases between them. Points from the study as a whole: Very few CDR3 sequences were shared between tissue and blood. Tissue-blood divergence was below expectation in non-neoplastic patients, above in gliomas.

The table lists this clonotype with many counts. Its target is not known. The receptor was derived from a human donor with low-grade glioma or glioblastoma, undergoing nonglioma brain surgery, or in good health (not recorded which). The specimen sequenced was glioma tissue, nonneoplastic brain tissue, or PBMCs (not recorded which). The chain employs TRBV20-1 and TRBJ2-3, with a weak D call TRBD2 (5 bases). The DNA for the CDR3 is TGCAGTGCTAGCCGACTAACAACAGATACGCAGTATTTT. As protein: CSASRLTTDTQYF.